A single sample gave rise to the 25 T cell receptor beta chains below, sequenced in a study of blood T cell repertoires in COVID-19. Assay: immunoSEQ multiplex PCR; the TCRdb copy retains only in-frame clones and omits some. Of about 110,000 clones listed, about four fifths are singletons. Sequenced material: peripheral blood. The receptors here all came from a woman in her sixties or seventies with acute or convalescent COVID-19.

This clone appeared a few times. The chain has TRBV9 and TRBJ2-2, with 10 nucleotides matching TRBD1. This CDR3 comprises 16 residues. Trimming cost V 3 bases and J 5 bases; bases outside gene matches: 7. Per the germline V gene, CDR1 is SGDLS and CDR2 is YYNGEE. The CDR3 DNA sequence: TGTGCCAGCAGCGCCACCGGGACAGGGGTGACCGGGGAGCTGTTTTTT. Its translation is CASSATGTGVTGELFF.

On this clone itself: An end of the junction does not agree with germline; a read error may underlie this. V is TRBV7-3 and J is TRBJ2-3; 10 bases map to TRBD2. Germline CDR1 reads SGHTA; CDR2 reads FQGTGA. There are 15 residues in the CDR3. CDR3 sequence: CAGSFSGGQVDTQYF. Here the CDR3 DNA reads TGTGCCGGCAGCTTTAGCGGGGGGCAGGTAGATACGCAGTATTTT. Based on the CDR3 plus reference TRBV7-3 and TRBJ2-3, the full variable domain is GAGVSQTPSNKVTEKGKYVELRCDPISGHTALYWYRQSLGQGPEFLIYFQGTGAADDSGLPNDRFFAVRPEGSVSTLKIQRTERGDSAVYLCAGSFSGGQVDTQYFGPGTRLTVL.

The chain combines TRBV3-1 (or the pseudogene TRBV3-2) with TRBJ1-3, with TRBD1 as a possible D gene (6 bases). Germline values: CDR1 LGHDT, CDR2 YNNKEL (reference sequence). This CDR3 has 13 residues. The ends were cut back, 4 bases at V and 4 bases at J, with 8 bases in the middle. The CDR3 coding sequence is TGTGCCAGCAGCCCAGACAGGGGAAACACCATATATTTT. Protein sequence: CASSPDRGNTIYF.

This chain links TRBV3-1 (or the pseudogene TRBV3-2) with TRBJ1-4, with D uncertain. The length of the CDR3 is 14 residues. Germline-derived CDR1 and CDR2 are LGHDT and YNNKEL (reference sequence). V was shortened by 1 base and J by 4 bases, with 7 bases between the two germline ends. The CDR3 sequence: CASSQGQVNEKLFF. CDR3 DNA sequence: TGTGCCAGCAGCCAAGGGCAGGTTAATGAAAAACTGTTTTTT.

The rearrangement links TRBV7-6 to TRBJ1-5; TRBD1 agrees at 7 bases. The V gene end was trimmed by 4 bases and the J gene end by 4 bases; junction bases not matched to a gene: 4. The CDR3 has 14 residues. Per germline, CDR1 SGHVS and CDR2 FNYEAQ. The CDR3 loop reads CASSSGTVNQPQHF. In DNA form, the CDR3 reads TGTGCCAGCAGCTCGGGGACAGTAAATCAGCCCCAGCATTTT.

This sequence joins TRBV25-1 and TRBJ2-2; 8 positions agree with TRBD1. CDR1 MGHDK and CDR2 SYGVNS come from the germline V gene. J lost 0 bases, V lost 4 bases, and 4 bases had no gene match. The CDR3 sequence is 16 residues long. The CDR3 DNA is TGTGCCAGCAGTGTGGCGACAGGGGCGAACACCGGGGAGCTGTTTTTT. Translating it yields CASSVATGANTGELFF.

The V call is TRBV4-2, the J call TRBJ1-6; D unresolved. This CDR3 has 15 residues. Trimming cost V 0 bases and J 7 bases, with 10 bases left between them. Germline V CDR1 and CDR2: LGHNA, YNFKEQ. CDR3 amino acids: CASSQDHLQNSPLHF. In nucleotides, the CDR3 is TGTGCCAGCAGCCAAGACCACCTTCAGAATTCACCCCTCCACTTT.

This chain joins TRBV27 and TRBJ2-7, with 9 nucleotides matching TRBD1. Unmatched junction bases numbered 18, after V lost 6 bases and J lost 6 bases. The CDR3 has 17 amino acids. Per the germline V gene, CDR1 is MNHEY and CDR2 is SMNVEV (reference sequence). CDR3: CASSHTGGSFWMPEQYF. CDR3 DNA: TGTGCCAGCAGCCACACAGGGGGCAGCTTCTGGATGCCCGAGCAGTACTTC.

In this sample, this clone turned up a few times. This chain connects TRBV19 to TRBJ2-2; maybe TRBD2 (7 bases). Trimming removed 5 bases at V and 0 bases at J, with 16 bases between. The germline CDR1 and CDR2 sequences are LNHDA and SQIVND (reference sequence). The CDR3 extends over 17 amino acids. The CDR3 region is CASSLIGGLSNTGELFF. The CDR3 DNA reads TGTGCCAGTAGTCTGATCGGGGGGCTTTCGAACACCGGGGAGCTGTTTTTT.

The rearrangement joins TRBV4-1 to TRBJ2-1; 14 nucleotides align to TRBD2. CDR1 is MGHRA and CDR2 is YSYEKL in the germline V gene. Trimming removed 6 bases from V and 8 bases from J; junction bases left unmatched: 3. This CDR3 contains 14 residues. The CDR3 spells CASRGLAGVHEQFF. Here the CDR3 DNA reads TGCGCCAGCAGGGGACTAGCGGGAGTCCATGAGCAGTTCTTC.

The V and J genes are TRBV10-3 and TRBJ1-1; D may be TRBD1 (5 bases). The germline gives CDR1 ENHRY, CDR2 SYGVKD. V was cut by 3 bases and J by 5 bases, with 13 bases left in between. The CDR3 consists of 14 residues. The CDR3 bases are TGTGCCATCAGTGACAGGGTTGTGGTAACTGAAGCTTTCTTT. It translates to CAISDRVVVTEAFF.

J is TRBJ2-7 and V is TRBV5-6, with unresolved D. Germline V gene sequence: CDR1 SGHDT, CDR2 YYEEEE. This CDR3 is built from 13 residues. The V end lost 3 bases, the J end lost 1 base, and 8 bases lay between the germline ends. CDR3 nucleotide sequence: TGTGCCAGCAGCTCCTGGCAATCCTACGAGCAGTACGTC. Its protein product is CASSSWQSYEQYV.

CDR3 DNA: TGTGCCAGCAGCCGCCGGGACAGATTCTATGGCTACACCTTC. This gives the protein CASSRRDRFYGYTF. This chain joins TRBV5-6 and TRBJ1-2; 7 bases line up with TRBD1. The germline gives CDR1 SGHDT, CDR2 YYEEEE. Trimming took 4 bases from V and 4 from J; bases not matched to a gene: 7. The CDR3 is 14 residues long.

V usage is TRBV19 and J usage is TRBJ2-1; D gene uncertain. Germline CDR1 and CDR2: LNHDA and SQIVND (reference sequence). Trimming removed 3 bases at V and 7 bases at J, with 10 bases between. The CDR3 is 13 amino acids. The CDR3 is CASSIVHMNEQFF. For the CDR3, the DNA is TGTGCCAGTAGTATCGTACATATGAATGAGCAGTTCTTC.

The chain carries TRBV2 and TRBJ2-7, with TRBD1 identical over 8 bases. The trim removed 4 bases at V and 7 bases at J, leaving 15 bases unmatched. Germline V CDR1 and CDR2: SNHLY, FYNNEI. This CDR3 spans 16 amino acids. CDR3 sequence: CASSALLNRGNREQYF. The DNA for the CDR3 is TGTGCCAGCAGTGCCCTCCTGAACAGGGGGAATAGGGAGCAGTACTTC. Full variable domain (remainder filled in from reference TRBV2 and TRBJ2-7): EPEVTQTPSHQVTQMGQEVILRCVPISNHLYFYWYRQILGQKVEFLVSFYNNEISEKSEIFDDQFSVERPDGSNFTLKIRSTKLEDSAMYFCASSALLNRGNREQYFGPGTRLTVT.

In its sample, this clone was seen a few times. This rearrangement joins TRBV4-1 to TRBJ2-3; TRBD1 matches 8 bases. V gave up 3 bases and J gave up 6 bases; unmatched junction bases: 11. The germline V gene encodes CDR1 MGHRA and CDR2 YSYEKL. This CDR3 is built from 16 residues. The CDR3 DNA follows: TGCGCCAGCAGCCACGGTACCACAGGGGGAAGTGATACGCAGTATTTT. Translated, it gives CASSHGTTGGSDTQYF.

The rearrangement uses TRBV5-1 and TRBJ1-1; D gene uncertain. CDR1 is SGHRS, CDR2 YFSETQ, per germline. The germline V and J ends were trimmed by 0 bases and 0 bases, with 6 bases remaining between them. This CDR3 is built from 14 residues. The CDR3 DNA sequence: TGCGCCAGCAGCTTGGCGAGTATGAACACTGAAGCTTTCTTT. Translating gives CASSLASMNTEAFF.

The chain employs TRBV5-8 and TRBJ1-1, with 7 nucleotides matching TRBD1. This CDR3 is 15 amino acids long. Germline CDR1 reads SGHTS; CDR2 reads YDEGEE. The ends lost 5 bases at V and 1 base at J; junction bases unmatched: 8. CDR3 bases: TGTGCCAGCAGACCTAGGGACAGATCGAACACTGAAGCTTTCTTT. This gives the protein CASRPRDRSNTEAFF.

The chain carries TRBV7-2 and TRBJ2-2; D gene ambiguous. The V end was cut by 1 base, the J end by 5 bases, with 5 bases between. Germline V CDR1 and CDR2: SGHTA, FQGNSA. The CDR3 is 13 residues long. CDR3 coding DNA: TGTGCCAGCAGCTTAGGGAGAACCGGGGAGCTGTTTTTT. This gives the protein CASSLGRTGELFF.

V and J are TRBV20-1 and TRBJ1-5; weak D call: TRBD1 (5 bases). Trimming stripped 3 bases from V and 7 bases from J, with 13 bases between. The CDR3 length is 13 residues. Germline V gene data show CDR1 as DFQATT and CDR2 as SNEGSKA (reference sequence). The CDR3 sequence: CSASRGNRQPQHF. The DNA of the CDR3 is TGCAGTGCTAGTCGGGGGAATCGGCAGCCCCAGCATTTT.

The sample holds one count of this clone. This chain joins TRBV10-3 and TRBJ1-1; 8 bases are shared with TRBD1. Germline loops: CDR1 ENHRY, CDR2 SYGVKD. This CDR3 spans 16 amino acids. The ends lost 2 bases at V and 1 base at J; junction bases unmatched: 6. The CDR3 is CAISEGSGTGNTEAFF. As DNA, the CDR3 is TGTGCCATCAGTGAGGGCTCCGGGACAGGGAACACTGAAGCTTTCTTT.

This chain connects TRBV4-2 to TRBJ1-3; D remains ambiguous. V lost 0 bases, J lost 0 bases, and 12 bases lay in between. The length of the CDR3 is 17 residues. Germline-derived CDR1 and CDR2 are LGHNA and YNFKEQ. The CDR3 sequence: CASSQDLTQVSGNTIYF. In DNA form, the CDR3 reads TGTGCCAGCAGCCAAGATCTGACCCAGGTCTCTGGAAACACCATATATTTT.

V usage is TRBV27 and J usage is TRBJ2-2; 7 bases agree with TRBD2. CDR1 is MNHEY, CDR2 SMNVEV, per germline (reference sequence). The CDR3 covers 18 residues. With V trimmed by 5 bases and J by 6 bases, 18 bases remained unmatched. The CDR3 region has the DNA TGTGCCAGCAGTCCCCGGCTAAGACCGGGGGGAGGGGCCGGGGAGCTGTTTTTT. Amino acids: CASSPRLRPGGGAGELFF.

The rearrangement joins TRBV5-4 to TRBJ2-5, with 8 bases lining up with TRBD2. Germline V lookup: CDR1 SGHNT, CDR2 YYREEE (reference sequence). CDR3 length: 14 residues. J gave up 4 bases and V 0 bases, and 2 bases lay outside the gene matches. The CDR3 nucleotides are TGTGCCAGCAGCTTGGACGGGAGGGCAGAGACCCAGTACTTC. This encodes CASSLDGRAETQYF. Full variable domain (outside the CDR3, taken from reference TRBV5-4 and TRBJ2-5): ETGVTQSPTHLIKTRGQQVTLRCSSQSGHNTVSWYQQALGQGPQFIFQYYREEENGRGNFPPRFSGLQFPNYSSELNVNALELDDSALYLCASSLDGRAETQYFGPGTRLLVL.

This chain uses TRBV6-5 with TRBJ2-1, with 11 bases matching TRBD2. The CDR3 covers 15 residues. CDR1 and CDR2 from the germline V gene are MNHEY and SVGAGI. V lost 7 bases, J lost 4 bases, and 6 bases stayed unmatched. The CDR3 protein is CASTILAGEYNEQFF. The CDR3 region has the DNA TGTGCCAGCACCATACTAGCGGGAGAGTACAATGAGCAGTTCTTC.